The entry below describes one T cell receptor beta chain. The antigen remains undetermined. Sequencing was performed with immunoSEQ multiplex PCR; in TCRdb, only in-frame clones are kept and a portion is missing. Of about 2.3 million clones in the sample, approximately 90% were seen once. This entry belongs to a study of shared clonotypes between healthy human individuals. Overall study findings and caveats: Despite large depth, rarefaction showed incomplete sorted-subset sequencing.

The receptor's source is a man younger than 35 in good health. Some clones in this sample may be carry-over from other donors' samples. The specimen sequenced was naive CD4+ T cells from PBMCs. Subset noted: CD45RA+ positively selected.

The CDR3 bases are TGCGCCAGCAGCCCCTGGACTAGCGCGTCCTACAATGAGCAGTTCTTC. Protein: CASSPWTSASYNEQFF. The gene calls are TRBV5-1 and TRBJ2-1; TRBD2 matches 9 bases. The CDR3 is 16 amino acids. Germline loops: CDR1 SGHRS, CDR2 YFSETQ. V shed 4 bases, J shed 1 base, and the junction held 6 bases outside the gene matches. The whole variable domain, remainder taken from reference TRBV5-1 and TRBJ2-1, is KAGVTQTPRYLIKTRGQQVTLSCSPISGHRSVSWYQQTPGQGLQFLFEYFSETQRNKGNFPGRFSGRQFSNSRSEMNVSTLELGDSALYLCASSPWTSASYNEQFFGPGTRLTVL.